A selection of T cell receptor beta chains follows, all from one sample in a study of T-cell memory formation after mild COVID-19. Each CDR3 protein gets one entry after TCRdb re-called the 5' RACE reads with MiXCR. The sample lists hundreds of thousands of distinct CDR3 sequences; roughly 25% were seen once. Sequences were obtained from PBMCs or a T cell subset sorted from them (not recorded which). These receptors all stem from an adult woman who had mild COVID-19 (a few samples of this study predate the infection). Cell type and time point are not known. Each CDR3 is given with its conserved first and last residue. Fields, in order: V gene, clone size, J gene, CDR3 protein. Rows give clone size only sometimes, using once, few, many, or a class for an expanded clone.

TRBV5-1	few	TRBJ2-3	CASSLGARDADTQYF
TRBV5-6	-	TRBJ2-2	CASSFIKRNTGELFF
TRBV5-1	-	TRBJ2-7	CASSLSTALEQYF
TRBV25-1	few	TRBJ2-5	CASQASSGGKETQYF
TRBV24-1	few	TRBJ2-2	CATNQDSGPNTGELFF
TRBV3-1	-	TRBJ1-1	CASSQAVNTEAFF
TRBV7-2	-	TRBJ2-1	CASSLWASEGYEQFF
TRBV5-1	-	TRBJ2-7	CASSTSGTSGEQYF
TRBV12-3/TRBV12-4	-	TRBJ2-4	CASSEGILAKNIQYF
TRBV4-3	few	TRBJ2-1	CASSLAGQGVYEQFF
TRBV7-9	-	TRBJ1-2	CASSAAGHNYGYTF
TRBV7-9	-	TRBJ1-4	CASSAPTKGEKLFF
TRBV11-2	-	TRBJ1-1	CASSLVAWTEAFF
TRBV4-3	-	TRBJ2-2	CASSQDSAGANTGELFF
TRBV7-2	few	TRBJ1-1	CASSLEGRGQSEAFF
TRBV4-1	few	TRBJ1-2	CASSQEGSGASGYTF
TRBV24-1	-	TRBJ2-2	CATSDLPTGRTGELFF
TRBV5-6	few	TRBJ2-3	CASSADRFTDTQYF
TRBV12-3/TRBV12-4	-	TRBJ2-1	CASSFLPPNEQFF
TRBV29-1	few	TRBJ1-1	CSVEGQLMNTEAFF
TRBV4-2	few	TRBJ1-1	CASSEPPDTEAFF
TRBV4-3	-	TRBJ2-3	CASSQEAADTQYF
TRBV6-4	few	TRBJ2-7	CASSVTGDAYEQYF
TRBV7-8	few	TRBJ2-7	CASSLQESYEQYF
TRBV7-3	-	TRBJ1-2	CASRSTGSYGYTF
TRBV12-3/TRBV12-4	-	TRBJ2-1	CASRPRTGFDEQFF
TRBV6-1	few	TRBJ2-2	CASGAGITGELFF
TRBV9	many	TRBJ2-1	CASSVMGNNNEQFF
TRBV27	-	TRBJ2-1	CASSPRIDPNEQFF
TRBV7-2	-	TRBJ1-3	CASSNGAYSGNTIYF
TRBV29-1	-	TRBJ2-3	CSVDGSRPDTQYF
TRBV20-1	-	TRBJ1-3	CSARGQHSGNTIYF
TRBV7-3	-	TRBJ2-3	CASSPNQRTDTQYF
TRBV29-1	few	TRBJ2-3	CSACQGADTDTQYF
TRBV7-6	-	TRBJ2-1	CASSLAVASGTYNEQFF
TRBV25-1	-	TRBJ2-7	CASSEPKGRGSSYEQYF
TRBV12-3/TRBV12-4	few	TRBJ1-2	CASTSIGSRGYTF
TRBV12-3/TRBV12-4	-	TRBJ1-2	CASSQGILNYGYTF
TRBV18	few	TRBJ2-2	CASSPTQRVFTGELFF
TRBV20-1	-	TRBJ2-3	CSARDLAGRPDTQYF
TRBV7-9	-	TRBJ2-1	CASSALSGTSPNEQFF
TRBV20-1	-	TRBJ2-5	CSAHRVAGEQETQYF
TRBV18	few	TRBJ2-2	CASSRDAQGELFF